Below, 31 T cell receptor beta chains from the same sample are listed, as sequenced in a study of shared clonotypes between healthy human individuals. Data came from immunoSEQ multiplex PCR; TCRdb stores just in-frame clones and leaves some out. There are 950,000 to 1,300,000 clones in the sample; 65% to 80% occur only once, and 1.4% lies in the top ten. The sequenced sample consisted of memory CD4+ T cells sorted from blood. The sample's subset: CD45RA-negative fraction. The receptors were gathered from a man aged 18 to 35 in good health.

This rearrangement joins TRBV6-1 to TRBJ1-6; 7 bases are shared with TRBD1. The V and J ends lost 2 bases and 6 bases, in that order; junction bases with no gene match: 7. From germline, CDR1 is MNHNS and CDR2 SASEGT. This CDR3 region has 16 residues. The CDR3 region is CASSERGLRANSPLHF. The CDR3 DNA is TGTGCCAGCAGTGAAAGGGGGCTAAGGGCTAATTCACCCCTCCACTTT.

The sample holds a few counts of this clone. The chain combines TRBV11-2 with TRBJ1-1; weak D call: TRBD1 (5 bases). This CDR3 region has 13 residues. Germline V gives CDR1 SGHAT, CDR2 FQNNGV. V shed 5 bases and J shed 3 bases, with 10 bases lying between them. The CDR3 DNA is TGTGCCAGCAGCCCCCAGGGTTACACTGAAGCTTTCTTT. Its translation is CASSPQGYTEAFF.

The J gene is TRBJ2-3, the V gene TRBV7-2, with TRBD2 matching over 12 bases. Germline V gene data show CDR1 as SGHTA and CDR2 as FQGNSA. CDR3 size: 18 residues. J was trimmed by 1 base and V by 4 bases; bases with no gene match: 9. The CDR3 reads CASSSRLAGERGTDTQYF. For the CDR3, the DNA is TGTGCCAGCAGCTCCAGACTAGCGGGAGAGAGAGGCACAGATACGCAGTATTTT.

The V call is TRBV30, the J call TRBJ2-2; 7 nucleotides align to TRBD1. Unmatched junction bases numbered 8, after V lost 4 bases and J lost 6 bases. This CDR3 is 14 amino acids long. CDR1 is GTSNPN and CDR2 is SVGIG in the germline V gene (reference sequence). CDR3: CAWNLQQGPGELFF. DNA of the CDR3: TGTGCCTGGAACCTCCAACAGGGGCCCGGGGAGCTGTTTTTT.

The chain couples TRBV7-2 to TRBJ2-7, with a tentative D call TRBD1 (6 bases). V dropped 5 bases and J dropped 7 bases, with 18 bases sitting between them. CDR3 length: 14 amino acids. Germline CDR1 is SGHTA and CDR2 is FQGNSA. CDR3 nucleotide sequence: TGTGCCAGCAGCCGACAGGTCCCCCTACGAGAGCAGTACTTC. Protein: CASSRQVPLREQYF.

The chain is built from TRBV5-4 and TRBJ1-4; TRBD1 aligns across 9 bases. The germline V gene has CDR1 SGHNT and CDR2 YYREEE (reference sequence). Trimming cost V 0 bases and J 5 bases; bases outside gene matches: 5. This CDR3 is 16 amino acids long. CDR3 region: CASSLGSGQGNEKLFF. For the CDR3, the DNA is TGTGCCAGCAGCTTGGGGTCGGGACAGGGAAATGAAAAACTGTTTTTT.

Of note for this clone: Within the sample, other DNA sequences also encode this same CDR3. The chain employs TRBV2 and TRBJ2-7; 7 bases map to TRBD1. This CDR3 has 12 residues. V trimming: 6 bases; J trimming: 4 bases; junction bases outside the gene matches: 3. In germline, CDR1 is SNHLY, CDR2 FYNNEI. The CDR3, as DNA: TGTGCCAGCAGCAGGGGGAGTTACGAGCAGTACTTC. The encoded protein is CASSRGSYEQYF.

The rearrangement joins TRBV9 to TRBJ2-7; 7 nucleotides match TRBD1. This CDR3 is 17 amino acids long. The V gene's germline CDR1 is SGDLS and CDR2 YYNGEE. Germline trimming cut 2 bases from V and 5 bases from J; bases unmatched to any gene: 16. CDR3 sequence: CASSVGQLSVWPNEQYF. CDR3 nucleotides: TGTGCCAGCAGCGTGGGACAGTTGTCTGTATGGCCAAACGAGCAGTACTTC.

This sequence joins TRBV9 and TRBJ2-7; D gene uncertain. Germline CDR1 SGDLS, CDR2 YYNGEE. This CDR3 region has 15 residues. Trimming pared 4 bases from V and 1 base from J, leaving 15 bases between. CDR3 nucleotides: TGTGCCAGCAGCCCTGGTTTGTCCCCTTCCTACGAGCAGTACTTC. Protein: CASSPGLSPSYEQYF.

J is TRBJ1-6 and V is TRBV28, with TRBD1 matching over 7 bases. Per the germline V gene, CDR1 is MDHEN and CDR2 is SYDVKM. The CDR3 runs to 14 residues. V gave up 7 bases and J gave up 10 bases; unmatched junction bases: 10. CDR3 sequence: CASTARQGASPLHF. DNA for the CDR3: TGTGCCAGCACTGCCCGACAGGGAGCATCACCCCTCCACTTT.

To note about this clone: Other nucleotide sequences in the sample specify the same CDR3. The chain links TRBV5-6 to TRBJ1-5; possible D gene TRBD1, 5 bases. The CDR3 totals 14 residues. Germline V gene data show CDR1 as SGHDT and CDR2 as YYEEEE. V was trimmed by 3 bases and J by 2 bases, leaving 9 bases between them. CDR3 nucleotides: TGTGCCAGCAGCTCTACAGGTCGCAATCAGCCCCAGCATTTT. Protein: CASSSTGRNQPQHF.

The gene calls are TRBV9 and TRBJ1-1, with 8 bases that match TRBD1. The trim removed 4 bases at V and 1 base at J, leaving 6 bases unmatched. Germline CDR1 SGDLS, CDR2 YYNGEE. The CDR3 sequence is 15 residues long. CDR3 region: CASSTHGQGNTEAFF. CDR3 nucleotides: TGTGCCAGCAGCACGCACGGACAGGGGAACACTGAAGCTTTCTTT.

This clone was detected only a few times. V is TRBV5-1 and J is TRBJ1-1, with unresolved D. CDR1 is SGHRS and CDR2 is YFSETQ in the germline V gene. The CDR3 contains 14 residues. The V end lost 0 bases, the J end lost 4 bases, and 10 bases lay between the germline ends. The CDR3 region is CASSLENSPTEAFF. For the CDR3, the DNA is TGCGCCAGCAGCTTGGAAAACAGCCCCACTGAAGCTTTCTTT.

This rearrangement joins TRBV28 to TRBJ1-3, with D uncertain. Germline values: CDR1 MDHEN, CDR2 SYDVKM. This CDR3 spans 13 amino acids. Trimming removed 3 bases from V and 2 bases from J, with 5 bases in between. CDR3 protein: CASSLTAGNTIYF. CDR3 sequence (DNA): TGTGCCAGCAGTTTGACGGCTGGAAACACCATATATTTT.

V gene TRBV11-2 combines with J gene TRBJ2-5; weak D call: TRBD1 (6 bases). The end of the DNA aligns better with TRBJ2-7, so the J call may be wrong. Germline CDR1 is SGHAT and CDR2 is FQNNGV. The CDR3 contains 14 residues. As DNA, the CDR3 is TGTGCCAGCAGCTCCTTGACAGGAATCTACGAGCAGTACTTC. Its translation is CASSSLTGIYEQYF.

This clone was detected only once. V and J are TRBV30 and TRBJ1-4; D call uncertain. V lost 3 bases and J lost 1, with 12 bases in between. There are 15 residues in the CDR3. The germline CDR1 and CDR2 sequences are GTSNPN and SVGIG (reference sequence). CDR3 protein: CAWSGELLTNEKLFF. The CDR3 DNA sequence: TGTGCCTGGAGCGGCGAGTTGCTAACTAATGAAAAACTGTTTTTT. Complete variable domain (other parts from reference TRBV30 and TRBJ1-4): SQTIHQWPATLVQPVGSPLSLECTVEGTSNPNLYWYRQAAGRGLQLLFYSVGIGQISSEVPQNLSASRPQDRQFILSSKKLLLSDSGFYLCAWSGELLTNEKLFFGSGTQLSVL.

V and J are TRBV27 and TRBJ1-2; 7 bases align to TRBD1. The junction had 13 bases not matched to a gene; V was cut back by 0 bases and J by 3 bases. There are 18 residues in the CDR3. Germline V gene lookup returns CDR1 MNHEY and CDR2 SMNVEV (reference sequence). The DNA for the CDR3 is TGTGCCAGCAGTTTATCGGGATTCAGGGGGGGGAATTACTATGGCTACACCTTC. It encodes CASSLSGFRGGNYYGYTF.

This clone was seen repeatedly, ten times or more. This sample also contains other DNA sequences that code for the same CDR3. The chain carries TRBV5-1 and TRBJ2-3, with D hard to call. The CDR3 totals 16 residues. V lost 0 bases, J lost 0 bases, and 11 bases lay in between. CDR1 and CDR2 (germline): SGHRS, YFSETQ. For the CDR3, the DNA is TGCGCCAGCAGCTTGGTGGCAGGCCTGAGCACAGATACGCAGTATTTT. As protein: CASSLVAGLSTDTQYF.

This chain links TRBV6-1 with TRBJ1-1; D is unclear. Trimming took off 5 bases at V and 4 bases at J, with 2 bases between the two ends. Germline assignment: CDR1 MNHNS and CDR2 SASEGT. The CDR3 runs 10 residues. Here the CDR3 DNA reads TGTGCCAGCAGTTCCACTGAAGCTTTCTTT. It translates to CASSSTEAFF.

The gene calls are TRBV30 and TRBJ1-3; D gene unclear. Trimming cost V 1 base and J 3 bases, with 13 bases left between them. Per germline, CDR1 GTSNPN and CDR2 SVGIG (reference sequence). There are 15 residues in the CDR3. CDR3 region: CAWSGISRNGNTIYF. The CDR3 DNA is TGTGCCTGGAGTGGAATATCACGAAATGGAAACACCATATATTTT.

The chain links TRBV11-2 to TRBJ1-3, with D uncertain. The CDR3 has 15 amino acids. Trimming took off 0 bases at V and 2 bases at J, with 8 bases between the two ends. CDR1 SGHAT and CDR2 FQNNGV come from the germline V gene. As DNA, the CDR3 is TGTGCCAGCAGCTTAGAGGTCCAGGCTGGAAACACCATATATTTT. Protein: CASSLEVQAGNTIYF.

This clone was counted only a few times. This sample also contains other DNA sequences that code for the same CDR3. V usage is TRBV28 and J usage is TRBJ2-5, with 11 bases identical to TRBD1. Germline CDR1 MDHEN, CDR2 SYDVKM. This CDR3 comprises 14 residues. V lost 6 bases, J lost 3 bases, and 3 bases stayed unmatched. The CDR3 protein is CASRGTGGKETQYF. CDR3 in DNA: TGTGCCAGCAGAGGGACAGGGGGAAAAGAGACCCAGTACTTC.

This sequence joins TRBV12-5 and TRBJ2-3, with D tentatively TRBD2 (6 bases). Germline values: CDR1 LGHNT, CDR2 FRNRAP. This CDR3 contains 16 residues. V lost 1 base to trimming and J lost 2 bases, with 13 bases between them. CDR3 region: CASGLGLDYTTDTQYF. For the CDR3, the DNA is TGTGCTAGTGGTTTGGGACTAGATTATACCACAGATACGCAGTATTTT.

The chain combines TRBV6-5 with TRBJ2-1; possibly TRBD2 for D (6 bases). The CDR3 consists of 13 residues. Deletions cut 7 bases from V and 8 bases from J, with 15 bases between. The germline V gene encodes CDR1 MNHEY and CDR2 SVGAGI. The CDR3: CASTRAGLDEQFF. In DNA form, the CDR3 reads TGTGCCAGCACCAGGGCGGGGCTCGATGAGCAGTTCTTC.

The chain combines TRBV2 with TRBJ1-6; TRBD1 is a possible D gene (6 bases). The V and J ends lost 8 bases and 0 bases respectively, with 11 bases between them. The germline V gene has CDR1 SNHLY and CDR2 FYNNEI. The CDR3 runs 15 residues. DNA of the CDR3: TGTGCCAGCTACTCGGACAGCTCCTATAATTCACCCCTCCACTTT. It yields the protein CASYSDSSYNSPLHF.

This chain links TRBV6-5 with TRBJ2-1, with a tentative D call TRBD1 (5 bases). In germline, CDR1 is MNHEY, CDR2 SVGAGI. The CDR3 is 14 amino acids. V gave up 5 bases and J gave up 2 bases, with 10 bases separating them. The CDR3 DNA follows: TGTGCCAGCAGTGCGATGACAGCCTACAATGAGCAGTTCTTC. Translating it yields CASSAMTAYNEQFF.

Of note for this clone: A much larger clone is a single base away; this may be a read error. CDR3 bases: TGTGCCAGCAGCTCCCAGGGGGATTCACCCCTCCACTTT. This sequence encodes CASSSQGDSPLHF. The rearrangement joins TRBV7-6 to TRBJ1-6, with 7 bases identical to TRBD1. With 4 bases clipped from V and 8 bases from J, the junction kept 2 bases outside the gene matches. CDR1 is SGHVS, CDR2 FNYEAQ, per germline. The CDR3 is made up of 13 amino acids.

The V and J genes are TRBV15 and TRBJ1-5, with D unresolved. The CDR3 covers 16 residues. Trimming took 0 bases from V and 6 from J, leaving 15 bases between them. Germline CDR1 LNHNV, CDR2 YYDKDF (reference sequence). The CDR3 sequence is CATSRERLPVSQPQHF. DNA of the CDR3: TGTGCCACCAGCAGAGAGCGTCTACCGGTTAGTCAGCCCCAGCATTTT.

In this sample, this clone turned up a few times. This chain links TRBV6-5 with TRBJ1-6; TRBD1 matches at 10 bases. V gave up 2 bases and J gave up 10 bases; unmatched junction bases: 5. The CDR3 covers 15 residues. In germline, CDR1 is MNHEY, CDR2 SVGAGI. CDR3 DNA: TGTGCCAGCAGTTACGGGGGACAGGGGTTATCACCCCTCCACTTT. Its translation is CASSYGGQGLSPLHF.

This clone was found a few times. The CDR3 nucleotides are TGTGCCAGCAGCTGCCGTATTGAGTCACCCCTCCACTTT. Residues: CASSCRIESPLHF. V and J are TRBV7-4 and TRBJ1-6; the D is unclear. Looked up from germline, CDR1 is SGHVT and CDR2 is SQSDAQ. This CDR3 has 13 amino acids. The germline V and J ends were trimmed by 4 bases and 10 bases, with 11 bases remaining between them.

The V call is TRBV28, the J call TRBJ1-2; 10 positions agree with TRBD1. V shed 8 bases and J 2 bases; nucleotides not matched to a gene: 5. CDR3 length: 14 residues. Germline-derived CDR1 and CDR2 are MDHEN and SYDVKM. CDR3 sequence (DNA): TGTGCCAGCCATGACAGGGGGCAGAACTATGGCTACACCTTC. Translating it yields CASHDRGQNYGYTF.